Listed here is a single T cell receptor beta chain. Its antigen is not identified. The data belong to a study of shared clonotypes between healthy human individuals. Study-level results: Rarefaction curves obtained for sorted subsets showed sequencing incomplete despite large depth. Researchers sampled only blood; tissue repertoires likely differ.

The table came from immunoSEQ multiplex PCR; TCRdb's copy has only in-frame clones and leaves some out. This sample carries 300,000 to 400,000 clones, about 74% of them seen once, and the ten largest clones take about a tenth. Sequenced material: memory CD4+ T cells sorted from blood. Sample subset: CD45RA-negative fraction. This TCR came from a man younger than 45 in good health.

The CDR3 nucleotides read TGTGCCAGCAGAGTATCTGCAGGCTATGGCTACACCTTC. Protein: CASRVSAGYGYTF. The gene calls are TRBV27 and TRBJ1-2; D uncertain. Germline CDR1 and CDR2: MNHEY and SMNVEV (reference sequence). Trimming shortened V by 6 bases and J by 4 bases, and 12 bases separated the two germline ends. This CDR3 has 13 residues.